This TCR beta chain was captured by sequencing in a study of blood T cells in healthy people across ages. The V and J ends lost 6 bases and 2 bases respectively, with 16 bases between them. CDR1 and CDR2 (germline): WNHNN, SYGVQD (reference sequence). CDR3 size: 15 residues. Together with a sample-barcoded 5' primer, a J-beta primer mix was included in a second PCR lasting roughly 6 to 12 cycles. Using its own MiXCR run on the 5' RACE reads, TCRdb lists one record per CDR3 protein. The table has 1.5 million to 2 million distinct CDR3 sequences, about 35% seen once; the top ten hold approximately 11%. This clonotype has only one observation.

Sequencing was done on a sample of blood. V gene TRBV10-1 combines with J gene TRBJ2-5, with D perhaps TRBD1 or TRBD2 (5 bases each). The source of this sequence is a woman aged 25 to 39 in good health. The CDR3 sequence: CASSPGTENQETQYF. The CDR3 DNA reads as TGCGCCAGCAGCCCCGGGACGGAGAATCAAGAGACCCAGTACTTC.